These T cell receptor beta chains were read from a single sample in a study of cytomegalovirus exposure and HLA in healthy donors. Clones were sequenced by immunoSEQ multiplex PCR, and TCRdb holds only the in-frame ones, with some missing. The sample has approximately 170,000 clones, 70% to 90% seen once. The sample comprised PBMCs. These receptors were taken from a male donor in good health and CMV-seronegative. Each CDR3 is given without its conserved first and last residue. Fields, in order: J gene, CDR3 length, V gene, CDR3 protein.

>TRBJ1-2|15|TRBV19
ASSISGQGRPIFGYT
>TRBJ2-3|10|TRBV13
ASTSGEDTQY
>TRBJ2-3|15|TRBV7-6
ASSSSGGAGGTDTQY
>TRBJ2-3|14|TRBV27
ASIQSSRIGTDTQY
>TRBJ1-1|13|TRBV5-4
ASSPAGPASTEAF
>TRBJ2-1|13|TRBV6-1
ASSAGTGGGDEQF
>TRBJ2-7|15|TRBV10-3
AISESVQRTGAGEQY
>TRBJ1-1|11|TRBV5-1
ASSITGLPEAF
>TRBJ2-1|14|TRBV4-3
ASSHAGTGVKNEQF
>TRBJ2-2|15|TRBV7-9
ASSVKRPGEGTGELF
>TRBJ2-7|11|TRBV6-5
ATSRTGRYEQY
>TRBJ1-1|11|TRBV19
ASSPRQNTEAF
>TRBJ2-3|10|TRBV19
ASSKGSGTQY
>TRBJ2-5|13|TRBV7-6
ASSLPRQGGRTQY
>TRBJ1-2|10|TRBV4-2
ASSQDQDGYT
>TRBJ1-5|13|TRBV19
ASSPGTGSNQPQH
>TRBJ1-3|12|TRBV19
ASSQGSSGNTIY
>TRBJ2-5|13|TRBV28
ASSSPGGTVETQY
>TRBJ1-1|13|TRBV4-1
ASRAGQGMNTEAF
>TRBJ2-7|13|TRBV5-4
ASSLEPGTGYEQY
>TRBJ2-7|12|TRBV7-6
ASSRDSTIGEQY
>TRBJ2-5|9|TRBV20-1
SASGRETQY
>TRBJ2-7|12|TRBV4-1
ASSYGVGGNEQY
>TRBJ1-5|14|TRBV6-6
ASNPRPPGGNQPQH
>TRBJ2-7|13|TRBV27
ASRLYATSSYEQY
>TRBJ2-2|11|TRBV9
ASSVGGTGELF
>TRBJ2-1|14|TRBV15
ATSRERQGGRGEQF
>TRBJ2-1|11|TRBV6-6
ASSYQVVSEQF
>TRBJ2-6|15|TRBV25-1
ASSAGGWASGANVLT
>TRBJ2-5|12|TRBV4-1
ASSLEVPGETQY
>TRBJ2-2|15|TRBV28
ASSFPGLAGVVGELF
>TRBJ2-7|13|TRBV9
ASSVEGTGGYEQY
>-|10|TRBV7-9
ASSPTGYEQY
>TRBJ2-7|14|TRBV7-4
ASSLIRNGFSYEQY
>TRBJ2-7|11|TRBV6-5
ASSWRSSYEQY
>TRBJ2-5|13|TRBV7-9
ASRPFKGERETQY